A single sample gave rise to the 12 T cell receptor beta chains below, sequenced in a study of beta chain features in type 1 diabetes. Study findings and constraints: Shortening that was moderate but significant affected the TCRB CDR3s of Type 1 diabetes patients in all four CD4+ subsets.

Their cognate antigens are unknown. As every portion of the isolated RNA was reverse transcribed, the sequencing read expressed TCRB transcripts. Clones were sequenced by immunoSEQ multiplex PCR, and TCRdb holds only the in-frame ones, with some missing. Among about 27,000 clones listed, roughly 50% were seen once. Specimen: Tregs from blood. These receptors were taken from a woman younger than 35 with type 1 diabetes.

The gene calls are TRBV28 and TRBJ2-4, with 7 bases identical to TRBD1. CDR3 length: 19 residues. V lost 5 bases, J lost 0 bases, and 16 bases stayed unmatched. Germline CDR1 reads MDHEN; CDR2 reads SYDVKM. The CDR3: CASSPRQGVGALAKNIQYF. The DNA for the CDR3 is TGTGCCAGCAGTCCCCGACAGGGCGTAGGGGCCCTAGCCAAAAACATTCAGTACTTC.

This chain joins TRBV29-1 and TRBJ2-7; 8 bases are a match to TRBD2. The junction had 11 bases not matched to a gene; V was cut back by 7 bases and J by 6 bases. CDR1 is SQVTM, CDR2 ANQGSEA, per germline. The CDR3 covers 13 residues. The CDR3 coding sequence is TGCAGCGCCGGGGGGGGGTGGGTAGGCGAGCAGTACTTC. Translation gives CSAGGGWVGEQYF.

For the CDR3, the DNA is TGTGCCATCTCGGGATCTAATCAGCCCCAGCATTTT. Residues: CAISGSNQPQHF. The chain recombines TRBV10-3 with TRBJ1-5; D is ambiguous. Trimming pared 8 bases from V and 4 bases from J, leaving 9 bases between. CDR3 length: 12 amino acids. Germline V gives CDR1 ENHRY, CDR2 SYGVKD.

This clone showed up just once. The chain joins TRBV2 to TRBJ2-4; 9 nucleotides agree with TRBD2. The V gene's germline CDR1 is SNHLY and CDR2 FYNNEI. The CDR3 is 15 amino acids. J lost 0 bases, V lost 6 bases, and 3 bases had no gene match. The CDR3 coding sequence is TGTGCCAGCAGGACTAGCGGAGTAGCCAAAAACATTCAGTACTTC. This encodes CASRTSGVAKNIQYF.

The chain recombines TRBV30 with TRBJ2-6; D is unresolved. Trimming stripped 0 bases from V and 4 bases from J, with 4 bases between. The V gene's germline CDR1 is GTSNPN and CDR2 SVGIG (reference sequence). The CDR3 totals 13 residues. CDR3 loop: CAWSVSGANVLTF. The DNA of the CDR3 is TGTGCCTGGAGTGTTTCGGGGGCCAACGTCCTGACTTTC.

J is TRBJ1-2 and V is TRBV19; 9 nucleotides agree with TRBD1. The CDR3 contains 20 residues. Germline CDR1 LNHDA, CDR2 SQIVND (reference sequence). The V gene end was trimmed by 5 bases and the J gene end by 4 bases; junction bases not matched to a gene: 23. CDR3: CASSYSGRHRGHSTRYGYTF. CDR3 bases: TGTGCCAGTAGTTACTCAGGCCGACACAGGGGGCACTCAACTCGCTATGGCTACACCTTC.

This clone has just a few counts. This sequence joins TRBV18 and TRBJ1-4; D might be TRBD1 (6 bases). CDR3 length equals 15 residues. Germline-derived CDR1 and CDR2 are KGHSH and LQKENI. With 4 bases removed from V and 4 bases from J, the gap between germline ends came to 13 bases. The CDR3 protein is CASSLSGANNEKLFF. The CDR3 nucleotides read TGTGCCAGCTCACTATCAGGGGCTAATAATGAAAAACTGTTTTTT. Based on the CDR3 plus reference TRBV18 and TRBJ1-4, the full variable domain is NAGVMQNPRHLVRRRGQEARLRCSPMKGHSHVYWYRQLPEEGLKFMVYLQKENIIDESGMPKERFSAEFPKEGPSILRIQQVVRGDSAAYFCASSLSGANNEKLFFGSGTQLSVL.

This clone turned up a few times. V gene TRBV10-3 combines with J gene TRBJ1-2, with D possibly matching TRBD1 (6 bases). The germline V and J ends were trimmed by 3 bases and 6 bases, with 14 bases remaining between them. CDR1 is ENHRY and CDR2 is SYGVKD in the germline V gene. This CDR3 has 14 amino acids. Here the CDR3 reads CAISDQVAGDGYTF. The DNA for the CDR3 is TGTGCCATCAGTGACCAGGTGGCAGGGGATGGCTACACCTTC.

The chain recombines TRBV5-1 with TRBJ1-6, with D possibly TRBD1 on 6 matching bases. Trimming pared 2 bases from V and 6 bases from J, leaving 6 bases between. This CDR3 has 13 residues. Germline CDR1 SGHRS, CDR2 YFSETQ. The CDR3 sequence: CASSLQGNSPLHF. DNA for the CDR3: TGCGCCAGCAGCTTACAGGGTAATTCACCCCTCCACTTT.

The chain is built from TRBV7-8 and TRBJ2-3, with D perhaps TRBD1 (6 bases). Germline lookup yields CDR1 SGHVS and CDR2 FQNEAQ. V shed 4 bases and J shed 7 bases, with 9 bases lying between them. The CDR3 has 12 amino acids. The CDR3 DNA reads TGTGCCAGCAGCTCCGGGACAAATACGCAGTATTTT. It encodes CASSSGTNTQYF.

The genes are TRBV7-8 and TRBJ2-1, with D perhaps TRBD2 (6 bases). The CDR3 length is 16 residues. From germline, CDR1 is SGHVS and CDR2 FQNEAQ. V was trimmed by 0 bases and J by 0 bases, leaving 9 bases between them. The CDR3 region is CASSLAGGNSYNEQFF. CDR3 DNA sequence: TGTGCCAGCAGCTTAGCCGGCGGGAACTCCTACAATGAGCAGTTCTTC.

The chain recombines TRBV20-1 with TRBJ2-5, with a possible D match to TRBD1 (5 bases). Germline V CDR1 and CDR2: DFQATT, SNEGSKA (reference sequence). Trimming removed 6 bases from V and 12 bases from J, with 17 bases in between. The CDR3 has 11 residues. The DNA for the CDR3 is TGCAGTGCGGAGACGGTCGGCAGGGAGTACTTC. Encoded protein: CSAETVGREYF.